This TCR beta chain was sequenced in a study of T cell changes during pregnancy in multiple sclerosis. V lost 7 bases and J lost 1, with 7 bases in between. The CDR3 runs to 12 residues. The germline V gene has CDR1 WNHNN and CDR2 SYGVQD (reference sequence). This clone came up a few times. The protocol was immunoSEQ multiplex PCR, while the TCRdb copy is restricted to in-frame clones and leaves out a portion. The sample shows fewer than 60,000 clones, 75% to 95% of them seen only once. J is TRBJ1-1 and V is TRBV10-1; D gene unclear. Sequenced here: peripheral blood, sampled after pregnancy. This receptor was obtained from a female donor in good health, enrolled as a control in a pregnancy study. CDR3 DNA: TGCGCCAGCACCAGGTCGAACACTGAAGCTTTCTTT. This sequence encodes CASTRSNTEAFF.